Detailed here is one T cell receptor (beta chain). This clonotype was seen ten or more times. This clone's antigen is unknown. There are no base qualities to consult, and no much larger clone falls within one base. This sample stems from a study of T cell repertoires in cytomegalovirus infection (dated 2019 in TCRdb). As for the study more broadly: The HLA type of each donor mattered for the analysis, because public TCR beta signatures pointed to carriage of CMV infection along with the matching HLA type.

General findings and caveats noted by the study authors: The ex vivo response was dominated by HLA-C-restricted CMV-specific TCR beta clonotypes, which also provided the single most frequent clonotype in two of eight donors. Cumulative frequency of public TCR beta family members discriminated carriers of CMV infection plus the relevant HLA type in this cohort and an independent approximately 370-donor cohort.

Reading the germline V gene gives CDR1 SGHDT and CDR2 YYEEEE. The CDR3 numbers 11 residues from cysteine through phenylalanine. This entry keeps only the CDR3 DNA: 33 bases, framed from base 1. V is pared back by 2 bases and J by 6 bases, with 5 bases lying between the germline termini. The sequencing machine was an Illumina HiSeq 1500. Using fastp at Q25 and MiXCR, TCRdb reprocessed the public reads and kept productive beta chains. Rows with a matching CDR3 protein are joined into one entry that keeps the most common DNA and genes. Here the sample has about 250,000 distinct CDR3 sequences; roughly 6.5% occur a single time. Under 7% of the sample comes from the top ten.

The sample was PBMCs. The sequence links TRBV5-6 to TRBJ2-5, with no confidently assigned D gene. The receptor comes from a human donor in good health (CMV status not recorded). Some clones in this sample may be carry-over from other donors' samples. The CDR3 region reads CASSFLQTQYF. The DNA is TGTGCCAGCAGCTTTTTGCAGACCCAGTACTTC. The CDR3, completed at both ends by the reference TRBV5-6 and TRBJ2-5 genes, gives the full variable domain DAGVTQSPTHLIKTRGQQVTLRCSPKSGHDTVSWYQQALGQGPQFIFQYYEEEERQRGNFPDRFSGHQFPNYSSELNVNALLLGDSALYLCASSFLQTQYFGPGTRLLVL.